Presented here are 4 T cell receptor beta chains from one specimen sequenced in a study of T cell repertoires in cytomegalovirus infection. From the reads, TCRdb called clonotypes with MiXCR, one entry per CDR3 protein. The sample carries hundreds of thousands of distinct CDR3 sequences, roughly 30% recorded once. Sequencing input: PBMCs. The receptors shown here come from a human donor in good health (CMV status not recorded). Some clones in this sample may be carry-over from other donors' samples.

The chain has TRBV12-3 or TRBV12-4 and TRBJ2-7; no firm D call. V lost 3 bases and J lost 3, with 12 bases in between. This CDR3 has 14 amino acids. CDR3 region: CASSFHGRDYEQYF. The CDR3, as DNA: TGTGCCAGCAGTTTTCACGGAAGGGACTACGAGCAGTACTTC.

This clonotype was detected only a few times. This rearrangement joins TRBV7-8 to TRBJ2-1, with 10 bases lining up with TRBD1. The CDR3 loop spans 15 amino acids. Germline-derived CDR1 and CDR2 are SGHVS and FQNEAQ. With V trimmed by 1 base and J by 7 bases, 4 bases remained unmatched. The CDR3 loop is CASSLGGTGVNEQFF. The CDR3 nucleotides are TGTGCCAGCAGCTTAGGTGGGACAGGGGTGAATGAGCAGTTCTTC.

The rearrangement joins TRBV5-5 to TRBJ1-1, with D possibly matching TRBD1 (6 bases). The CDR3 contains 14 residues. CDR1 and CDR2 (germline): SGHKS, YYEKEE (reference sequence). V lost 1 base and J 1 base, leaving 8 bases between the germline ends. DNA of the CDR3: TGTGCCAGCAGCTTGATACAGGGGAACACTGAAGCTTTCTTT. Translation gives CASSLIQGNTEAFF.

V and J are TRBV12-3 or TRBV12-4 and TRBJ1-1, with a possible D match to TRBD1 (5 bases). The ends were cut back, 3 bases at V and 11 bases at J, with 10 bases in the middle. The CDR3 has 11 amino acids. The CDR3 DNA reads TGTGCCAGCAGTTTTTCGGGACCTGCTTTCTTT. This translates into CASSFSGPAFF.